This T cell receptor beta chain was found in a study of T cells in Graves' hyperthyroidism and ophthalmopathy (dated by TCRdb to the late 2010s). With respect to the entire study: Peripheral blood was collected at initial diagnosis, before any treatment. TCR V-J signatures able to tell the groups apart were searched for in a discovery cohort of 95 or so patients, of whom over 40 had Graves' ophthalmopathy and more than 55 had stable Graves' hyperthyroidism. Prospective prediction of ophthalmopathy was tested in an independent validation cohort consisting of 18 to 20 hyperthyroidism patients and about 17 patients who later progressed to ophthalmopathy. The 85 to 100 discovery patients were randomly split 7:3 into training and test sets. The study also compared thyroid tissue and blood T-cell repertoires from five or six Graves' hyperthyroidism patients. After blood sampling, hyperthyroidism patients were treated with methimazole at a starting dose of 30 mg daily, and ophthalmopathy patients were treated with high-dose intravenous methylprednisolone. The paper reports TCR Vbeta CDR3 sequencing of some 140 peripheral blood samples: under 45 ophthalmopathy, approximately 74 hyperthyroidism and approximately 17 progressor patients. Broader findings and caveats from the paper: No statistical method was used to fix the sample size in advance, and group allocation was not hidden from the investigators. Most expanded thyroid clonotypes (frequency above 0.001) were also detected in blood, suggesting blood repertoires may reflect thyroid immune responses. In cross-validation, a model built on a 13 V-J signature told ophthalmopathy apart from stable hyperthyroidism with 85% to 90% sensitivity and approximately 84% specificity, and in testing the same model reached 80%/75%. During validation, the model predicted progression to ophthalmopathy a median of around 7 months ahead of onset, with more than 55% sensitivity and almost 75% specificity.

Stable Graves' hyperthyroidism was defined as no progression to ophthalmopathy during 18 months of follow-up. Hyperthyroidism patients were newly diagnosed, had a disease duration of under 2 months, and were aged 18 to 65 years. Patients with uncontrolled infections, other autoimmune diseases, pregnancy or lactation were excluded. Diagnoses were based on clinical symptoms, serum thyroxine and TRAb, thyroid ultrasound and orbital computed tomography. Ficoll-Paque density gradient centrifugation was used to isolate PBMCs from 8.5 to 10 ml of fresh peripheral blood. Trizol reagent was used to extract total RNA, and RNA quality was then checked on an Agilent 2100 Bioanalyzer. CDR1 and CDR2 are read off the germline V gene as MNHEY and SVGEGT. Including the terminal cysteine and phenylalanine, the CDR3 comprises 15 residues. Just the 45-base CDR3 DNA is kept, in frame starting at base 1. Trimming at the junction amounts to 7 bases on V and 7 bases on J, and the germline ends lie 22 bases apart.

The TCR beta CDR3 regions were amplified from the RNA transcripts. The TCR CDR3 was subjected to a first round of RT-PCR using the HTBI primer set and the Qiagen OneStep RT-PCR kit. A second multiplex PCR round built the libraries, followed by size selection and purification. Paired-end sequencing of the libraries was performed with 100 bp reads on an Illumina HiSeq2000. Regarding the original processing steps: SOAPnuke was used to process the raw data, with reads discarded if the reads contained adapters or uncalled bases, had a mean Phred below 15, or lacked an exact constant-primer or identifier match. High-quality paired reads were merged using COPE v1.2.5, and each unique nucleotide sequence was defined as a clonotype. MiTCR v1.1 was used to align clonotypes to the IMGT TRBV, TRBD and TRBJ reference segments. The analysis was restricted to V-J combinations with a frequency above 0.0001, which together covered about 99% of the repertoires. The TCS score was defined as the ratio of F50 (clonal expansion) to E x V (chaos), calculated using BLOSUM62-based TCRdist between CDR3 peptides within each V-J. Welch's t-statistics and random forest reduced 450 to 600 V-J features to around 14, which were used in a naive Bayes classifier (R e1071). TCRdb trimmed public reads at Q25 via fastp, called clones via MiXCR and kept in-frame beta chains. Every CDR3 protein is listed once, alongside the most common genes and DNA of its rows. The V and J calls were determined by TCRdb, not by the authors. The sample contains about 560,000 distinct CDR3 sequences, approximately 16% of them found a single time. The ten most abundant clones make up 18% of the sample.

Many counts were recorded for this clonotype. The clone's antigen remains unknown. Base quality data are lacking; no much larger clone is found one base away. The sequence derives from a woman aged 18-29 years with Graves' hyperthyroidism. Recombination connected TRBV6-2 or TRBV6-3 to TRBJ1-2; a tentative D match to TRBD1 spans 5 bases. Sequencing input: blood. The CDR3 protein: CASTVIRDGNVGYTF. The bases read TGTGCCAGCACCGTTATCCGGGACGGCAACGTTGGCTACACCTTC.